This T cell receptor beta chain originates from a study of prognosis after radiotherapy for stage I lung cancer. Turning to the study itself: Radiotherapy was SBRT in 3 to 5 fractions with a biologically effective dose of at least 100 Gy.

This clonotype was recorded at least ten times. The study amplified the TCR beta CDR3 region from genomic DNA. This amplification was carried out by two rounds of multiplex PCR. TRBV and TRBJ genes each had their own specific primers in first-round PCR. TCRdb redid the calling of the multiplex PCR reads with MiXCR, one entry per CDR3 protein. The profile shows 15,000 to 20,000 distinct CDR3 sequences, approximately 30% of them singletons. V was clipped by 3 bases and J by 8 bases, with 14 bases between them. This CDR3 comprises 14 residues. This clonotype originated in a donor aged 50 or older with non-small cell lung cancer. This chain connects TRBV12-3 or TRBV12-4 to TRBJ2-1; D is unclear. The sample here was PBMCs, taken before or after stereotactic body radiation therapy (not recorded which). In DNA, the CDR3 is TGTGCCAGCAGTTTCGGGTCGGGCATCGATGAGCAGTTCTTC. Amino acid sequence: CASSFGSGIDEQFF.